This T cell receptor beta chain was recorded in a study of cytomegalovirus exposure and HLA in healthy donors. Of note for this clone: Its specificity is not known.

Germline CDR1 is SGHAT and CDR2 is FQNNGV. The ends lost 2 bases at V and 1 base at J; junction bases unmatched: 2. The CDR3 has 15 residues. The study, taken as a whole, reports: Later examination showed HLA-associated TCR beta chains had greater clonal expansion than equally common others. Most TCR sequences were uncommon, yet certain public TCRs appeared in many donors. Associated with HLA alleles at 0.05 false discovery rate in a later analysis were 16,951 TCR beta sequences.

Primers: 60 Vbeta forward and 13 Jbeta reverse. Repertoires were generated with immunoSEQ multiplex PCR, while TCRdb's copy carries only in-frame clones and drops some. This table has 180,000 or so clones, 75% appearing once. The source material was PBMCs. This rearrangement joins TRBV11-2 to TRBJ1-5, with 7 positions matching TRBD1. This receptor was identified in a woman aged 40 to 50 in good health and CMV-seropositive. CDR3 nucleotides: TGTGCCAGCAGCTTATCAGGGGGAAGCAATCAGCCCCAGCATTTT. Its protein is CASSLSGGSNQPQHF.